This passage covers 23 T cell receptor beta chains from one sample sequenced in a study of shared T cell receptors in the human thymus. The protocol was immunoSEQ multiplex PCR, while the TCRdb copy is restricted to in-frame clones and leaves out a portion. The repertoire holds under 450,000 clones, with 95% as singletons. Sequencing was done on a sample of thymocytes. The receptors were sampled from a human donor.

This chain joins TRBV5-8 and TRBJ2-1; 16 bases fit TRBD2. Germline CDR1 and CDR2: SGHTS and YDEGEE. CDR3 size: 17 residues. V dropped 4 bases and J dropped 7; count of bases not matched to a gene: 8. The CDR3 DNA reads as TGTGCCAGCAGCCCGGGACTAGCGGGAGGGCCGAGGAATGAGCAGTTCTTC. As protein: CASSPGLAGGPRNEQFF.

This chain joins TRBV6-5 and TRBJ1-2; TRBD1 aligns across 8 bases. Germline CDR1 and CDR2: MNHEY and SVGAGI. V trimming: 5 bases; J trimming: 9 bases; junction bases outside the gene matches: 11. This CDR3 spans 14 amino acids. The CDR3: CASSPDRGPWSYTF. CDR3 nucleotide sequence: TGTGCCAGCAGTCCCGACAGGGGCCCCTGGAGCTACACCTTC.

The V and J genes are TRBV5-1 and TRBJ2-5; tentative D call: TRBD2 (7 bases). The V gene's germline CDR1 is SGHRS and CDR2 YFSETQ. The CDR3 covers 14 residues. Trimming left V 4 bases short and J 5 bases short, with 15 bases between. The CDR3 is CASSAPGGQETQYF. CDR3 in DNA: TGCGCCAGCAGCGCCCCCGGGGGGCAGGAGACCCAGTACTTC.

The chain carries TRBV6-1 and TRBJ1-2, with D unclear. Per germline, CDR1 MNHNS and CDR2 SASEGT. This CDR3 spans 9 amino acids. V lost 8 bases to trimming and J lost 8 bases, with 6 bases between them. The CDR3 bases are TGTGCCAGCGGGGAAGGCTACACCTTC. The encoded protein is CASGEGYTF.

The rearrangement uses TRBV5-1 and TRBJ2-7; no clear D gene. This CDR3 is 11 amino acids long. The V end was cut by 0 bases, the J end by 7 bases, with 5 bases between. Germline CDR1 reads SGHRS; CDR2 reads YFSETQ. The CDR3 sequence is CASSLAGEQYF. Written as DNA, the CDR3 is TGCGCCAGCAGCTTGGCCGGGGAGCAGTACTTC.

The chain carries TRBV5-1 and TRBJ2-1; TRBD2 matches 12 bases. Per germline, CDR1 SGHRS and CDR2 YFSETQ. Trimming took 3 bases from V and 0 from J; bases not matched to a gene: 7. The CDR3 sequence is 18 residues long. The CDR3 region has the DNA TGCGCCAGCAGCTCGGGACTAGCGGGTTATAGCTCCTACAATGAGCAGTTCTTC. Its translation is CASSSGLAGYSSYNEQFF.

This clone was counted a single time. The J gene is TRBJ1-1, the V gene TRBV28; D might be TRBD1 (5 bases). Germline assignment: CDR1 MDHEN and CDR2 SYDVKM. The V end lost 3 bases, the J end lost 4 bases, and 9 bases lay between the germline ends. CDR3 size: 13 residues. CDR3 DNA sequence: TGTGCCAGCAGTTTCTCCGGGGGCACTGAAGCTTTCTTT. Translation: CASSFSGGTEAFF.

This chain connects TRBV6-1 to TRBJ2-7, with 9 bases aligning to TRBD2. The CDR3 consists of 15 residues. Germline CDR1 MNHNS, CDR2 SASEGT. J lost 0 bases, V lost 7 bases, and 7 bases had no gene match. For the CDR3, the DNA is TGTGCCAGCAAAGAAAATAGCGGGAGCTCCTACGAGCAGTACTTC. Translation: CASKENSGSSYEQYF.

The chain couples TRBV19 to TRBJ1-4; D possibly corresponds to TRBD1 (6 bases). The CDR3 extends over 13 amino acids. Trimming removed 6 bases from V and 7 bases from J, with 12 bases in between. The germline V gene encodes CDR1 LNHDA and CDR2 SQIVND (reference sequence). The CDR3 reads CASRTDRSEKLFF. The CDR3 region has the DNA TGTGCCAGTAGGACCGACAGGTCTGAAAAACTGTTTTTT. The entire variable domain, with the rest obtained from reference TRBV19 and TRBJ1-4, is as follows: DGGITQSPKYLFRKEGQNVTLSCEQNLNHDAMYWYRQDPGQGLRLIYYSQIVNDFQKGDIAEGYSVSREKKESFPLTVTSAQKNPTAFYLCASRTDRSEKLFFGSGTQLSVL.

In the case of this clone: In the same sample, other DNA sequences code for this CDR3. J is TRBJ2-1 and V is TRBV14; TRBD1 might be the D (5 bases). CDR1 is SGHDN, CDR2 FVKESK, per germline. V lost 5 bases, J lost 2 bases, and 7 bases lay in between. CDR3 length equals 13 residues. The CDR3 sequence: CASSRGTYNEQFF. The CDR3, as DNA: TGTGCCAGCAGCAGGGGTACCTACAATGAGCAGTTCTTC. Filled out from reference TRBV14 and TRBJ2-1, the complete variable domain reads EAGVTQFPSHSVIEKGQTVTLRCDPISGHDNLYWYRRVMGKEIKFLLHFVKESKQDESGMPNNRFLAERTGGTYSTLKVQPAELEDSGVYFCASSRGTYNEQFFGPGTRLTVL.

The chain links TRBV21-1 to TRBJ2-3; TRBD2 is taken as the D call from the table, unchecked against the DNA. TRBV21-1 is a pseudogene. The CDR3 length is 18 residues. In nucleotides, the CDR3 is TGTGCCAGCAGGATTGAACGGGTGCCTGTATCAGTCACAGATACGCAGTATTTT. Translated, it gives CASRIERVPVSVTDTQYF.

The chain employs TRBV15 and TRBJ2-1, with TRBD2 as a possible D gene (5 bases). The CDR3 totals 18 residues. CDR1 LNHNV and CDR2 YYDKDF come from the germline V gene (reference sequence). Trimming cost V 5 bases and J 5 bases, with 25 bases left between them. CDR3: CATSLHPPGVRSDNEQFF. The CDR3 DNA reads TGTGCCACCAGCCTACACCCTCCCGGGGTCCGGTCAGACAATGAGCAGTTCTTC.

This clone was seen once. The V gene is TRBV4-1, the J gene TRBJ2-5; maybe TRBD2 (5 bases). The CDR3 loop spans 16 amino acids. In germline, CDR1 is MGHRA, CDR2 YSYEKL. V was pared by 7 bases and J by 4 bases, with 22 bases between. CDR3 bases: TGCGCCAGCACCTCAACCCCCGGGGAAGGTAGAGAGACCCAGTACTTC. Encoded protein: CASTSTPGEGRETQYF.

The rearrangement joins TRBV29-1 to TRBJ1-3; D perhaps matches TRBD1 (6 bases). The CDR3 length is 13 residues. V was trimmed by 7 bases and J by 2 bases, leaving 12 bases between them. Germline CDR1 is SQVTM and CDR2 is ANQGSEA. CDR3 residues: CSGQWGPGNTIYF. CDR3 DNA: TGCAGCGGCCAGTGGGGGCCTGGAAACACCATATATTTT.

The chain uses TRBV20-1 and TRBJ2-4; 7 nucleotides align to TRBD1. The V gene's germline CDR1 is DFQATT and CDR2 SNEGSKA (reference sequence). Unmatched junction bases numbered 0, after V lost 2 bases and J lost 8 bases. This CDR3 region has 11 residues. The CDR3, as DNA: TGCAGTGCTAGAACAGGGGACATTCAGTACTTC. This sequence encodes CSARTGDIQYF.

The chain employs TRBV18 and TRBJ2-2; 8 bases map to TRBD1. J was trimmed by 6 bases and V by 0 bases; bases with no gene match: 18. CDR1 and CDR2 (germline): KGHSH, LQKENI. This CDR3 is 20 amino acids long. CDR3 DNA: TGTGCCAGCTCACCACCCGGGACAGGTCCCCTCATCATAGGCGCCGGGGAGCTGTTTTTT. It encodes CASSPPGTGPLIIGAGELFF.

The V and J genes are TRBV21-1 and TRBJ2-1; the D call TRBD2 from the table was never checked on the DNA. TRBV21-1 is flagged as a pseudogene. This CDR3 comprises 18 residues. The CDR3 DNA sequence: TGTGCCAGCAGCCCACGGTGGTCTAGCGGGAGGGCCTCAAATGAGCAGTTCTTC. Translated: CASSPRWSSGRASNEQFF.

This chain joins TRBV27 and TRBJ2-7; 14 bases are shared with TRBD2. The V gene end was trimmed by 6 bases and the J gene end by 3 bases; junction bases not matched to a gene: 13. CDR1 MNHEY and CDR2 SMNVEV come from the germline V gene (reference sequence). The CDR3 is made up of 18 amino acids. CDR3 nucleotide sequence: TGTGCCAGCAGCCCTAATGGACTAGCGGGAGGAAGGAGCTACGAGCAGTACTTC. Translated: CASSPNGLAGGRSYEQYF.

The chain combines TRBV2 with TRBJ2-2; 8 nucleotides match TRBD2. CDR1 and CDR2 from the germline V gene are SNHLY and FYNNEI. The CDR3 is made up of 17 amino acids. Trimming removed 9 bases from V and 2 bases from J; junction bases left unmatched: 14. The CDR3 nucleotides read TGTGCCAGGAAGACCCTGATAGCGGGATCCAACACCGGGGAGCTGTTTTTT. Amino acid sequence: CARKTLIAGSNTGELFF.

This clone was detected once. The rearrangement joins TRBV5-5 to TRBJ1-1; D is uncertain. Germline V gene data show CDR1 as SGHKS and CDR2 as YYEKEE (reference sequence). The CDR3 runs 15 residues. Trimming stripped 4 bases from V and 4 bases from J, with 17 bases between. As DNA, the CDR3 is TGTGCCAGCAGCCCGGTTCCCTGGAGGGCCACTGAAGCTTTCTTT. Residues: CASSPVPWRATEAFF.

The chain employs TRBV25-1 and TRBJ2-1; 7 bases align to TRBD1. The germline CDR1 and CDR2 sequences are MGHDK and SYGVNS. V lost 10 bases and J lost 0; bases outside the gene matches: 15. This CDR3 has 17 amino acids. This chain's CDR3 is CATRGQKSINSYNEQFF. In DNA, the CDR3 is TGTGCCACCAGGGGACAGAAATCGATTAACTCCTACAATGAGCAGTTCTTC.

V is TRBV20-1 and J is TRBJ2-1; D is unresolved. Trimming cost V 5 bases and J 6 bases, with 8 bases left between them. The V gene's germline CDR1 is DFQATT and CDR2 SNEGSKA (reference sequence). This CDR3 comprises 11 residues. In DNA form, the CDR3 reads TGCAGTGCTCCCCCTCCCAATGAGCAGTTCTTC. Translated: CSAPPPNEQFF.

This sequence joins TRBV10-3 and TRBJ2-7, with 7 nucleotides matching TRBD2. Trimming cost V 11 bases and J 3 bases; bases outside gene matches: 13. This CDR3 region has 14 residues. The germline gives CDR1 ENHRY, CDR2 SYGVKD. CDR3 residues: CAVASRERGYEQYF. CDR3 DNA: TGTGCCGTCGCGTCCAGGGAGCGGGGCTACGAGCAGTACTTC.